These 3 T cell receptor beta chains came from one sample sequenced in a study of OX40 agonist ivuxolimab in advanced cancers. Method: immunoSEQ multiplex PCR; TCRdb's copy keeps in-frame clones and lacks some. Among about 21,000 clones listed, around 82% were seen once. Sequenced here: CD4+ or CD8+ T cells sorted from blood, sampled in a trial of the OX40 agonist ivuxolimab. The receptors stem from an adult with an advanced solid tumor such as melanoma, head and neck, liver or kidney cancer.

This chain joins TRBV5-1 and TRBJ1-2, with 7 nucleotides matching TRBD1. The length of the CDR3 is 14 residues. The trim removed 4 bases at V and 4 bases at J, leaving 7 bases unmatched. Germline V gives CDR1 SGHRS, CDR2 YFSETQ. The CDR3 DNA reads as TGCGCCAGCAGCCACCGGACAGGAGGCTATGGCTACACCTTC. Translating gives CASSHRTGGYGYTF.

This clone was counted once. This sequence joins TRBV4-1 and TRBJ2-3; 14 bases agree with TRBD2. The CDR3 runs to 17 residues. V dropped 3 bases and J dropped 2; count of bases not matched to a gene: 4. Germline values: CDR1 MGHRA, CDR2 YSYEKL. CDR3 DNA sequence: TGCGCCAGCAGCCAGTGGACTAGCGGGGGGTCCACAGATACGCAGTATTTT. Protein product: CASSQWTSGGSTDTQYF.

This clone was picked up a small number of times. This chain connects TRBV6-5 to TRBJ1-4, with a possible D match to TRBD1 (5 bases). Germline lookup yields CDR1 MNHEY and CDR2 SVGAGI. V shed 5 bases and J shed 8 bases, with 15 bases lying between them. The CDR3 covers 14 residues. The CDR3 is CASSEIYWGEKLFF. The CDR3 DNA follows: TGTGCCAGCAGTGAAATTTATTGGGGCGAAAAACTGTTTTTT.